This T cell receptor beta chain came from a study of blood T cell repertoires in COVID-19. Data came from immunoSEQ multiplex PCR; TCRdb stores just in-frame clones and leaves some out. The sample includes 350,000 to 450,000 clones, 75% to 90% of them seen just once. Sequencing was done on a sample of PBMCs or T cells enriched from blood (not recorded which). The receptor was derived from a man in his thirties or forties who had recovered from COVID-19.

The CDR3 coding sequence is TGTGCCAGCAGCTTGGAGGCCAATCAGCCCCAGCATTTT. This codes for CASSLEANQPQHF. The J gene is TRBJ1-5, the V gene TRBV7-9; no clear D. CDR3 length equals 13 residues. The V end lost 3 bases, the J end lost 3 bases, and 6 bases lay between the germline ends. Per the germline V gene, CDR1 is SEHNR and CDR2 is FQNEAQ (reference sequence).